The 11 T cell receptor beta chains below were found in one sample sequenced in a study of beta chain features in type 1 diabetes. The investigators reverse transcribed all of the isolated RNA, so they sequenced expressed TCRB transcripts. Clones were read by immunoSEQ multiplex PCR, and TCRdb kept only the in-frame ones, dropping some. The sample includes about 350,000 clones, 15% to 20% of them seen just once. The specimen was naive CD4+ T cells from blood. These receptors all come from a woman under 30 in good health.

This clone was observed a few times. The chain combines TRBV27 with TRBJ1-2; TRBD1 aligns across 9 bases. After removal of 4 bases from V and 5 bases from J, the junction contained 14 bases not matched to a gene. This CDR3 is 17 amino acids long. CDR1 and CDR2 (germline): MNHEY, SMNVEV (reference sequence). As DNA, the CDR3 is TGTGCCAGCAGTTATGGACAAAGAAGACAGGGGGGGTATGGCTACACCTTC. Protein: CASSYGQRRQGGYGYTF.

This clone was observed a few times. V usage is TRBV6-6 and J usage is TRBJ2-1, with 10 bases matching TRBD1. V was pared by 4 bases and J by 6 bases, with 6 bases of the junction left unmatched. Germline V lookup: CDR1 MNHNY, CDR2 SVGAGI (reference sequence). CDR3 length: 15 amino acids. The CDR3 loop is CASSSPGQGTNEQFF. The CDR3 region has the DNA TGTGCCAGCAGTTCCCCGGGACAGGGGACCAATGAGCAGTTCTTC.

This clone was counted only a few times. CDR3: CASTTNDRIGEQYF. The CDR3 nucleotides are TGTGCCAGCACCACCAACGACAGGATTGGCGAGCAGTACTTC. The J gene is TRBJ2-7, the V gene TRBV7-2; tentatively, D is TRBD1 (6 bases). V gave up 7 bases and J gave up 6 bases, with 19 bases separating them. CDR1 is SGHTA, CDR2 FQGNSA, per germline. CDR3 size: 14 residues. Complete variable domain (other parts from reference TRBV7-2 and TRBJ2-7): GAGVSQSPSNKVTEKGKDVELRCDPISGHTALYWYRQSLGQGLEFLIYFQGNSAPDKSGLPSDRFSAERTGGSVSTLTIQRTQQEDSAVYLCASTTNDRIGEQYFGPGTRLTVT.

The rearrangement uses TRBV13 and TRBJ2-7; D perhaps matches TRBD1 (6 bases). CDR1 is PRHDT, CDR2 FYEKMQ, per germline (reference sequence). V was pared by 9 bases and J by 1 base, with 13 bases between. The CDR3 has 13 residues. CDR3: CASSGTPSYEQYF. CDR3 sequence (DNA): TGTGCCAGTTCCGGGACACCTTCCTACGAGCAGTACTTC.

This clone was observed a few times. The V and J genes are TRBV7-9 and TRBJ2-3, with 7 bases identical to TRBD2. The J segment lost 0 bases and the V segment lost 10 bases, leaving 7 bases of the junction unmatched. This CDR3 comprises 14 residues. CDR1 SEHNR and CDR2 FQNEAQ come from the germline V gene (reference sequence). The chain's CDR3 is CATSGGESTDTQYF. The CDR3 DNA follows: TGTGCCACCTCGGGAGGCGAAAGCACAGATACGCAGTATTTT.

The chain has TRBV18 and TRBJ1-2; D is undetermined. V shed 0 bases and J shed 4 bases, with 15 bases lying between them. Germline loops: CDR1 KGHSH, CDR2 LQKENI. This CDR3 contains 16 residues. The CDR3 region is CASSPPMGGSGYGYTF. The DNA of the CDR3 is TGTGCCAGCTCACCACCGATGGGAGGGAGTGGCTATGGCTACACCTTC.

This chain connects TRBV5-1 to TRBJ1-1; 9 bases line up with TRBD1. J gave up 6 bases and V 4 bases, and 4 bases lay outside the gene matches. The CDR3 has 13 amino acids. Germline-derived CDR1 and CDR2 are SGHRS and YFSETQ. The CDR3 DNA follows: TGCGCCAGCAGCACTCGACAGGGGGCTGAAGCTTTCTTT. It specifies CASSTRQGAEAFF.

This clone was detected a few times. V is TRBV19 and J is TRBJ1-2; D gene uncertain. Trimming stripped 3 bases from V and 0 bases from J, with 14 bases between. The CDR3 has 16 residues. Germline CDR1 is LNHDA and CDR2 is SQIVND (reference sequence). CDR3 DNA: TGTGCCAGTAGTATTAAGATCGGTACAGCTAACTATGGCTACACCTTC. It codes for CASSIKIGTANYGYTF.

V gene TRBV4-3 combines with J gene TRBJ1-1, with a weak D call TRBD1 (5 bases). Per the germline V gene, CDR1 is LGHNA and CDR2 is YSLEER. V was clipped by 5 bases and J by 0 bases, with 7 bases between them. The CDR3 covers 13 residues. The CDR3 loop is CASSTQVNTEAFF. The CDR3, as DNA: TGCGCCAGCAGCACACAGGTGAACACTGAAGCTTTCTTT.

The DNA for the CDR3 is TGCGCCAGCAGCTTGGCTAGCGGGATTTACAATGAGCAGTTCTTC. Its protein is CASSLASGIYNEQFF. The chain employs TRBV5-1 and TRBJ2-1; 9 bases agree with TRBD2. The V and J ends lost 0 bases and 4 bases, in that order; junction bases with no gene match: 2. Germline V gives CDR1 SGHRS, CDR2 YFSETQ. The CDR3 runs 15 residues.

This clone was observed a few times. The genes are TRBV5-1 and TRBJ1-1; D not certain. V was shortened by 2 bases and J by 10 bases, with 9 bases between the two germline ends. The CDR3 is 11 residues long. Looked up from germline, CDR1 is SGHRS and CDR2 is YFSETQ. CDR3 coding DNA: TGCGCCAGCAGCTTAGAGGGTCCAGCTTTCTTT. Residues: CASSLEGPAFF.